The rows below give T cell receptor beta chains drawn from one sample of a study of vaccination effects on CD4 cells after COVID-19. These TCRs' antigens remain unknown. The method was immunoSEQ multiplex PCR; TCRdb's version includes in-frame clones alone and lacks a portion of them. The table includes tens of thousands of clones, about four fifths detected once. The material was CD4+ T cells from PBMCs cultured with HCoV-NL63 spike peptides, obtained before COVID-19 vaccination. These receptors were collected from a human donor who received a COVID-19 vaccine. CDR3s include the opening cysteine and the closing phenylalanine or tryptophan. The D gene is left open where the match is weak. Clone size is shown for a subset of rows, as once, few, many or a class of expanded clone.

clone_size,v_call,j_call,d_call,cdr3_aa,cdr3_nt
.,TRBV25-1,TRBJ1-6,.,CASSEYGPRVGSPLHF,TGTGCCAGCAGTGAATATGGCCCCAGGGTCGGCTCACCCCTCCACTTT
.,TRBV3-1/TRBV3-2,TRBJ2-4,.,CASSRDSWRTGLTKNIQYF,TGTGCCAGCTCCCGAGATAGTTGGAGAACAGGATTAACCAAAAACATTCAGTACTTC
.,TRBV10-1,TRBJ2-5,.,CASSESGREDQETQYF,TGCGCCAGCAGTGAGTCGGGCAGGGAAGACCAAGAGACCCAGTACTTC
.,TRBV12-5,TRBJ2-5,TRBD2,CASGLILLAGGRKETQYF,TGTGCTAGTGGTTTAATCCTCCTAGCGGGGGGGAGAAAAGAGACCCAGTACTTC
.,TRBV10-3,TRBJ2-3,.,CAISDRTDTQYF,TGTGCCATCAGTGACCGAACAGATACGCAGTATTTT
.,TRBV19,TRBJ1-1,.,CATTNKGGVNTEAFF,TGTGCCACCACAAATAAGGGAGGGGTGAACACTGAAGCTTTCTTT
.,TRBV28,TRBJ2-1,TRBD2,CASRGLAGGTSSYNEQFF,TGTGCCAGCAGGGGACTAGCGGGGGGAACGAGCTCCTACAATGAGCAGTTCTTC
.,TRBV5-1,TRBJ2-5,TRBD2,CASSAGTSGGARETQYF,TGCGCCAGCAGCGCCGGGACTAGCGGGGGGGCTCGCGAGACCCAGTACTTC
.,TRBV11-2,TRBJ1-3,.,CASRTVPSGNTIYF,TGTGCCAGCAGGACAGTTCCTTCTGGAAACACCATATATTTT
once,TRBV28,TRBJ2-3,TRBD2,CASSSGGYFITDTQYF,TGTGCCAGCAGTTCCGGGGGGTACTTTATCACAGATACGCAGTATTTT
.,TRBV18,TRBJ1-2,.,CASSQIGGYGYTF,TGTGCCAGCTCACAGATCGGAGGCTATGGCTACACCTTC
.,TRBV6-2/TRBV6-3,TRBJ1-5,TRBD1,CASSLGQGLSQPQHF,TGTGCCAGCAGCTTGGGACAGGGGCTTAGCCAGCCCCAGCATTTT
.,TRBV7-2,TRBJ2-1,.,CASSLFYSGSFF,TGTGCCAGCAGCTTATTCTATTCCGGCTCGTTCTTC
.,TRBV6-4,TRBJ1-5,.,CASRVGYNQPQHF,TGTGCCAGCAGGGTCGGATACAATCAGCCCCAGCATTTT
few,TRBV7-3,TRBJ2-1,TRBD1,CASSSDRGRNEQFF,TGTGCCAGCAGCTCCGACAGGGGTCGCAATGAGCAGTTCTTC
.,TRBV2,TRBJ1-2,.,CASGHTENYGYTF,TGTGCCAGCGGGCACACAGAAAACTATGGCTACACCTTC
.,TRBV7-2,TRBJ2-3,.,CASSLEIQTGGHTDTQYF,TGTGCCAGCAGCTTAGAAATTCAAACCGGGGGGCACACAGATACGCAGTATTTT
.,TRBV5-1,TRBJ2-5,.,CASSRRQGGLGETQYF,TGCGCCAGCAGCCGGAGACAGGGAGGATTAGGGGAGACCCAGTACTTC
.,TRBV7-9,TRBJ1-4,TRBD1,CASSLGGTALNEKLFF,TGTGCCAGCAGCCTGGGTGGGACAGCCCTTAATGAAAAACTGTTTTTT
.,TRBV2,TRBJ1-5,TRBD1,CASSDADRGNQPQHF,TGTGCCAGCAGTGATGCGGACAGGGGCAATCAGCCCCAGCATTTT
.,TRBV19,TRBJ2-6,TRBD1,CASSIRGQGVSGANVLTF,TGTGCCAGTAGTATTCGGGGACAGGGGGTTTCTGGGGCCAACGTCCTGACTTTC
few,TRBV19,TRBJ1-1,.,CASSIVGGVNTEAFF,TGTGCCAGTAGTATAGTGGGAGGGGTGAACACTGAAGCTTTCTTT
.,TRBV24-1,TRBJ1-2,.,CATSDTRGDYGYTF,TGTGCCACCAGTGATACGCGGGGCGACTATGGCTACACCTTC
.,TRBV2,TRBJ1-6,.,CASTAVPFGDSPLHF,TGTGCCAGCACCGCGGTACCATTTGGGGATTCACCCCTCCACTTT
.,TRBV15,TRBJ1-3,.,CATSRGGPGNTIYF,TGTGCCACCAGCAGAGGTGGGCCTGGAAACACCATATATTTT
.,TRBV3-1/TRBV3-2,TRBJ2-2,.,CASSQDEGHGELFF,TGTGCCAGCAGCCAAGATGAAGGGCACGGGGAGCTGTTTTTT